Detailed here is one T cell receptor (beta chain). Vbeta (60) and Jbeta (13) primers were used in the PCR. The repertoire was sequenced with immunoSEQ multiplex PCR; TCRdb's copy has only in-frame clones and lacks some. The data show some 110,000 clones, around 83% seen once. The sample originates from a study of cytomegalovirus exposure and HLA in healthy donors. The V segment lost 7 bases and the J segment 0 bases; nucleotides outside the gene matches: 12. The V gene's germline CDR1 is MDHEN and CDR2 SYDVKM. This CDR3 is 17 amino acids long. The chain is built from TRBV28 and TRBJ2-7; 10 bases line up with TRBD1. The sample consisted of PBMCs. This receptor was identified in a man aged 30-40 years in good health and CMV-seropositive. The CDR3 spells CASNGDRGLLSSYEQYF. CDR3 DNA: TGTGCCAGCAACGGGGACAGGGGCCTATTGAGCTCCTACGAGCAGTACTTC.